This TCR beta chain came from a study of blood T cells in healthy people across ages. Study overall: Using template switching, researchers captured about one barcoded beta molecule for each two T cells.

This clonotype was recorded only once. The second PCR ran about 6 to 12 cycles with a sample-barcoded 5' primer and J-beta primers. TCRdb reprocessed the 5' RACE reads via MiXCR and lists one record per CDR3 protein. The data hold more than 700,000 distinct CDR3 sequences, with about 47% observed a single time. The V gene end was trimmed by 0 bases and the J gene end by 4 bases; junction bases not matched to a gene: 12. CDR3 length: 17 amino acids. The germline CDR1 and CDR2 sequences are DFQATT and SNEGSKA (reference sequence). The chain recombines TRBV20-1 with TRBJ2-3, with 8 nucleotides matching TRBD1. The source material was blood. The receptor was isolated from a man aged 80 or over in good health. The CDR3 is CSARDRGEQGVPDTQYF. The CDR3 nucleotides read TGCAGTGCTAGAGATAGGGGGGAACAGGGGGTACCAGATACGCAGTATTTT.